These 31 T cell receptor beta chains originate from one sample sequenced in a study of CD8 T cells in ankylosing spondylitis. TCRdb reanalysed the 5' RACE reads using MiXCR and keeps one entry per CDR3 protein. The sample shows 210,000 or so distinct CDR3 sequences, over 7% of them seen only once. Sequenced: blood, either unsorted or a sorted T cell fraction (not recorded which). All receptors come from a female donor with ankylosing spondylitis or in good health (not recorded which).

This clonotype was recorded at least ten times. The V call is TRBV3-1, the J call TRBJ1-5, with a weak D call TRBD1 (5 bases). Germline values: CDR1 LGHDT, CDR2 YNNKEL (reference sequence). V lost 2 bases, J lost 1 base, and 9 bases lay in between. The CDR3 runs 15 residues. Written as DNA, the CDR3 is TGTGCCAGCAGCCAACAGGGTACGAGCAATCAGCCCCAGCATTTT. Amino acids: CASSQQGTSNQPQHF.

This clonotype was observed at least ten times. This chain joins TRBV6-1 and TRBJ2-1; D not certain. V was pared by 6 bases and J by 10 bases, with 22 bases between. Germline CDR1 is MNHNS and CDR2 is SASEGT. The CDR3 covers 15 residues. The CDR3 reads CASRLTAVLGNEQFF. DNA for the CDR3: TGTGCCAGCAGACTAACTGCCGTCCTGGGGAACGAGCAGTTCTTC.

This clonotype came up many times. The rearrangement uses TRBV10-3 and TRBJ2-3; D ambiguous. CDR1 is ENHRY and CDR2 is SYGVKD in the germline V gene. V dropped 2 bases and J dropped 0 bases, with 6 bases sitting between them. The CDR3 is 14 amino acids. The CDR3 here is CAISEPGSTDTQYF. CDR3 bases: TGTGCCATCAGTGAGCCCGGCAGCACAGATACGCAGTATTTT.

In its sample, this clonotype was seen many times. V is TRBV19 and J is TRBJ1-2, with D uncertain. CDR3 size: 13 residues. V lost 5 bases to trimming and J lost 3 bases, with 10 bases between them. Germline V gene sequence: CDR1 LNHDA, CDR2 SQIVND (reference sequence). CDR3 sequence reads: CASSGGLHYGYTF. The CDR3 DNA reads TGTGCCAGTAGTGGAGGACTCCACTATGGCTACACCTTC.

This clonotype was found many times. This sequence joins TRBV7-8 and TRBJ2-7; possible D gene TRBD1, 5 bases. The CDR3 covers 14 residues. The germline V gene has CDR1 SGHVS and CDR2 FQNEAQ. Trimming cost V 1 base and J 2 bases, with 9 bases left between them. The CDR3 loop reads CASSLVQATYEQYF. The CDR3 DNA is TGTGCCAGCAGCTTAGTACAGGCTACCTACGAGCAGTACTTC.

This clonotype appeared many times. This sequence joins TRBV5-1 and TRBJ2-1; D is possibly TRBD2 (6 bases). The CDR3 runs to 12 residues. V lost 9 bases to trimming and J lost 3 bases, with 10 bases between them. Germline V gene sequence: CDR1 SGHRS, CDR2 YFSETQ. CDR3 amino acids: CATTRDYNEQFF. The CDR3 DNA follows: TGCGCCACTACGCGGGACTACAATGAGCAGTTCTTC. The variable domain in full, with the rest retrieved from reference TRBV5-1 and TRBJ2-1, is KAGVTQTPRYLIKTRGQQVTLSCSPISGHRSVSWYQQTPGQGLQFLFEYFSETQRNKGNFPGRFSGRQFSNSRSEMNVSTLELGDSALYLCATTRDYNEQFFGPGTRLTVL.

This clonotype was found many times. The rearrangement uses TRBV7-2 and TRBJ2-5; D is perhaps TRBD1 (5 bases). Trimming left V 1 base short and J 5 bases short, with 14 bases between. The CDR3 runs 15 residues. The V gene's germline CDR1 is SGHTA and CDR2 FQGNSA. CDR3 coding DNA: TGTGCCAGCAGCTTAGGGACCCTCCAGGGTGAGACCCAGTACTTC. Protein product: CASSLGTLQGETQYF.

At least ten counts were recorded for this clonotype. The chain recombines TRBV20-1 with TRBJ2-7; 8 bases match TRBD1. Germline CDR1 DFQATT, CDR2 SNEGSKA (reference sequence). The junction had 4 bases not matched to a gene; V was cut back by 4 bases and J by 5 bases. CDR3 length: 12 residues. CDR3 sequence reads: CSATGGSDEQYF. CDR3 sequence (DNA): TGCAGTGCTACAGGGGGCTCGGACGAGCAGTACTTC.

This clonotype was recorded many times. This chain connects TRBV21-1 to TRBJ2-1. TRBV21-1 is classified as a pseudogene. This CDR3 is 12 amino acids long. Here the CDR3 reads CASSLGPDEQFF. The CDR3 bases are TGTGCCAGCAGCCTCGGACCTGACGAGCAGTTCTTC.

There are many counts of this clonotype. The rearrangement joins TRBV5-5 to TRBJ2-2; the D gene is possibly TRBD2 (6 bases). The length of the CDR3 is 13 residues. Trimming took off 5 bases at V and 5 bases at J, with 10 bases between the two ends. Germline V gene sequence: CDR1 SGHKS, CDR2 YYEKEE (reference sequence). CDR3 DNA: TGTGCCAGCAGACCGGGACTGACCGGGGAGCTGTTTTTT. Residues: CASRPGLTGELFF.

This clonotype was counted ten times or more. This chain uses TRBV7-2 with TRBJ1-5; 7 bases line up with TRBD1. The CDR3 is 15 residues long. Germline assignment: CDR1 SGHTA and CDR2 FQGNSA. After removal of 3 bases from V and 1 base from J, the junction contained 3 bases not matched to a gene. The CDR3 is CASSLTGRSNQPQHF. CDR3 nucleotides: TGTGCCAGCAGCTTGACAGGGCGGAGCAATCAGCCCCAGCATTTT.

This clonotype was detected ten times or more. V gene TRBV6-5 combines with J gene TRBJ2-1; tentatively, D is TRBD1 (5 bases). The length of the CDR3 is 16 residues. Trimming left V 2 bases short and J 6 bases short, with 17 bases between. The germline V gene has CDR1 MNHEY and CDR2 SVGAGI. DNA for the CDR3: TGTGCCAGCAGTTACGCCTCCCAGGGTAGCCCCAATGAGCAGTTCTTC. Its protein is CASSYASQGSPNEQFF.

This clonotype came up many times. The chain is built from TRBV29-1 and TRBJ2-3, with 14 bases fitting TRBD2. Germline CDR1 reads SQVTM; CDR2 reads ANQGSEA. V was clipped by 6 bases and J by 6 bases; unmatched bases: 2. The CDR3 has 13 amino acids. The CDR3 loop is CSVRLAGGDTQYF. The CDR3 nucleotides are TGCAGCGTACGACTAGCGGGAGGGGATACGCAGTATTTT.

This clonotype was counted many times. This chain uses TRBV24-1 with TRBJ2-2; 7 nucleotides align to TRBD1. The CDR3 is 18 residues long. The ends lost 3 bases at V and 4 bases at J; junction bases unmatched: 13. Germline CDR1 and CDR2: KGHDR and SFDVKD. The CDR3, as DNA: TGTGCCACCAGTGATATACATGGACAGGAAGGTCCCACCGGGGAGCTGTTTTTT. Protein sequence: CATSDIHGQEGPTGELFF.

This clonotype was found many times. The chain couples TRBV5-5 to TRBJ2-7; D ambiguous. The V and J ends lost 1 base and 4 bases respectively, with 9 bases between them. From germline, CDR1 is SGHKS and CDR2 YYEKEE (reference sequence). The CDR3 has 13 residues. CDR3 DNA sequence: TGTGCCAGCAGCTTGACAGACGGGTACGAGCAGTACTTC. Amino acids: CASSLTDGYEQYF. The whole variable domain, filled in from reference TRBV5-5 and TRBJ2-7, reads DAGVTQSPTHLIKTRGQQVTLRCSPISGHKSVSWYQQVLGQGPQFIFQYYEKEERGRGNFPDRFSARQFPNYSSELNVNALLLGDSALYLCASSLTDGYEQYFGPGTRLTVT.

The sample holds many counts of this clonotype. The chain carries TRBV20-1 and TRBJ2-7, with a possible D match to TRBD1 (6 bases). Between the trimmed V and J ends, which lost 3 bases and 3 bases, there was a span of 9 bases. This CDR3 contains 12 residues. From germline, CDR1 is DFQATT and CDR2 SNEGSKA (reference sequence). The CDR3 region has the DNA TGCAGTGCTAGTTCAGGGGACTACGAGCAGTACTTC. Its protein product is CSASSGDYEQYF.

This clonotype was picked up a small number of times. The chain recombines TRBV7-9 with TRBJ2-1; TRBD2 matches at 10 bases. Germline values: CDR1 SEHNR, CDR2 FQNEAQ (reference sequence). The J segment lost 6 bases and the V segment lost 3 bases, leaving 11 bases of the junction unmatched. This CDR3 has 17 amino acids. CDR3 in DNA: TGTGCCAGCAGCTTCGGACTAGCGGCCGATTCTTTCAATGAGCAGTTCTTC. This gives the protein CASSFGLAADSFNEQFF.

There are many counts of this clonotype. The chain couples TRBV29-1 to TRBJ2-3; TRBD1 agrees at 8 bases. Germline CDR1 is SQVTM and CDR2 is ANQGSEA. The CDR3 contains 14 residues. Trimming cost V 6 bases and J 4 bases; bases outside gene matches: 9. The CDR3 reads CSVSDREASDTQYF. The CDR3 region has the DNA TGCAGCGTCTCGGACAGGGAAGCATCAGATACGCAGTATTTT.

This clonotype has at least ten counts. The V gene is TRBV5-1, the J gene TRBJ2-1, with 7 bases aligning to TRBD1. The CDR3 sequence is 13 residues long. V lost 3 bases to trimming and J lost 7 bases; unmatched junction nucleotides: 4. Germline V gene sequence: CDR1 SGHRS, CDR2 YFSETQ. The CDR3 is CASSWTGENEQFF. CDR3 in DNA: TGCGCCAGCAGCTGGACAGGTGAAAATGAGCAGTTCTTC.

The J gene is TRBJ2-7, the V gene TRBV19; D ambiguous. From germline, CDR1 is LNHDA and CDR2 SQIVND (reference sequence). Trimming left V 5 bases short and J 3 bases short, with 11 bases between. CDR3 length: 13 residues. In nucleotides, the CDR3 is TGTGCCAGTAGTGGGCTCATGGACTACGAGCAGTACTTC. This gives the protein CASSGLMDYEQYF.

This sequence joins TRBV7-2 and TRBJ2-1; maybe TRBD2 (5 bases). V lost 1 base, J lost 3 bases, and 13 bases lay in between. CDR1 is SGHTA and CDR2 is FQGNSA in the germline V gene. CDR3 length: 16 residues. CDR3 protein: CASSLGQRLRYNEQFF. CDR3 in DNA: TGTGCCAGCAGCTTAGGTCAGCGGTTACGCTACAATGAGCAGTTCTTC.

This clonotype was observed many times. The V and J genes are TRBV3-1 and TRBJ1-6; D is undetermined. V lost 0 bases and J 15 bases, leaving 12 bases between the germline ends. CDR1 is LGHDT and CDR2 is YNNKEL in the germline V gene (reference sequence). The CDR3 has 13 amino acids. This CDR3 is CASSQDLEASLHF. CDR3 sequence (DNA): TGTGCCAGCAGCCAAGATCTGGAGGCGAGCCTCCACTTT.

This clonotype was recorded at least ten times. This rearrangement joins TRBV2 to TRBJ2-1, with TRBD2 identical over 12 bases. The V and J ends lost 7 bases and 4 bases, in that order; junction bases with no gene match: 5. The germline V gene has CDR1 SNHLY and CDR2 FYNNEI. This CDR3 is built from 15 residues. The CDR3 nucleotides are TGTGCCAGCAACCTAGCGGGAGGGCCTTACAATGAGCAGTTCTTC. It yields the protein CASNLAGGPYNEQFF. Full variable domain (remainder filled in from reference TRBV2 and TRBJ2-1): EPEVTQTPSHQVTQMGQEVILRCVPISNHLYFYWYRQILGQKVEFLVSFYNNEISEKSEIFDDQFSVERPDGSNFTLKIRSTKLEDSAMYFCASNLAGGPYNEQFFGPGTRLTVL.

This clonotype was recorded at least ten times. This chain links TRBV12-3 or TRBV12-4 with TRBJ2-1, with D perhaps matching TRBD2 (7 bases). V was clipped by 4 bases and J by 5 bases, with 12 bases between them. CDR3 length: 14 amino acids. The CDR3 region is CASSWGRGNNEQFF. For the CDR3, the DNA is TGTGCCAGCAGTTGGGGGCGGGGGAACAATGAGCAGTTCTTC.

This clonotype was found a few times. V and J are TRBV7-9 and TRBJ2-2; TRBD1 agrees at 7 bases. This CDR3 region has 16 residues. Germline V gives CDR1 SEHNR, CDR2 FQNEAQ (reference sequence). Unmatched junction bases numbered 8, after V lost 3 bases and J lost 4 bases. In DNA form, the CDR3 reads TGTGCCAGCAGCTTCTCGACAGGGCTTACCACCGGGGAGCTGTTTTTT. This gives the protein CASSFSTGLTTGELFF.

As regards this clonotype: Relative to the germline gene, one junction end is altered; a read error may explain this. The chain recombines TRBV5-1 with TRBJ2-7; maybe TRBD2 (5 bases). Per the germline V gene, CDR1 is SGHRS and CDR2 is YFSETQ. This CDR3 has 15 residues. Here the CDR3 DNA reads TGCGCCAACAGCTACGACCTAGCACAACGCTACGAGCAGTACTTC. Protein: CANSYDLAQRYEQYF. The full variable domain, completed using reference TRBV5-1 and TRBJ2-7, is KAGVTQTPRYLIKTRGQQVTLSCSPISGHRSVSWYQQTPGQGLQFLFEYFSETQRNKGNFPGRFSGRQFSNSRSEMNVSTLELGDSALYLCANSYDLAQRYEQYFGPGTRLTVT.

This clonotype was detected ten times or more. The gene calls are TRBV25-1 and TRBJ2-7; no firm D call. The CDR3 is 14 amino acids. The V gene's germline CDR1 is MGHDK and CDR2 SYGVNS. With 6 bases removed from V and 2 bases from J, the gap between germline ends came to 14 bases. CDR3 protein: CASRRQLSPYEQYF. CDR3 nucleotides: TGTGCCAGCAGACGACAACTCTCACCCTACGAGCAGTACTTC.

This clonotype was detected ten times or more. The V and J genes are TRBV5-1 and TRBJ2-4; no clear D. CDR1 and CDR2 (germline): SGHRS, YFSETQ. This CDR3 has 14 amino acids. The V and J ends lost 0 bases and 0 bases respectively, with 4 bases between them. CDR3: CASSLDLAKNIQYF. As DNA, the CDR3 is TGCGCCAGCAGCTTGGATCTAGCCAAAAACATTCAGTACTTC.

In its sample, this clonotype was seen many times. The chain couples TRBV12-3 or TRBV12-4 to TRBJ1-1, with TRBD1 matching over 7 bases. The CDR3 runs 12 residues. V dropped 5 bases and J dropped 4; count of bases not matched to a gene: 1. The CDR3 reads CASSAGGTEAFF. CDR3 nucleotides: TGTGCCAGCAGTGCAGGGGGCACTGAAGCTTTCTTT.

This clonotype was found many times. This chain uses TRBV20-1 with TRBJ2-7, with 11 nucleotides matching TRBD2. This CDR3 comprises 17 residues. The trim removed 3 bases at V and 7 bases at J, leaving 17 bases unmatched. CDR1 is DFQATT, CDR2 SNEGSKA, per germline (reference sequence). In nucleotides, the CDR3 is TGCAGTGCTAGTGGGCTAGCGGGAGGCCAGGGGGGGGTGGAGCAGTACTTC. This codes for CSASGLAGGQGGVEQYF.

V is TRBV27 and J is TRBJ2-1; possibly TRBD1 or TRBD2 for D (5 bases each). The CDR3 totals 16 residues. V dropped 10 bases and J dropped 0 bases, with 19 bases sitting between them. From germline, CDR1 is MNHEY and CDR2 SMNVEV (reference sequence). The CDR3 nucleotides are TGTGCCACTAGATTGGGGACGCCGAACTCCTACAATGAGCAGTTCTTC. Protein product: CATRLGTPNSYNEQFF.